This TCR beta chain is from a study of cytomegalovirus exposure and HLA in healthy donors (dated by TCRdb to 2015 to 2018). A note on the overall study: An earlier analysis of roughly 500 of the donors reported more than 250 Gb of sequence data and 100 million to 140 million unique TCR beta sequences from about 179 million T cells. Approximately 300 gigabases of sequencing data and around 85 million unique TCR sequences made up an early release that covered around 640 HLA-typed donors. Of the 350 to 450 genotyped donors, over 65% fell in the genetic ancestry cluster associated with self-reported Caucasian donors. The study aimed to test whether cataloging public T cell receptors could reveal signatures of past pathogen exposure. The study profiled the T cell repertoires of 550 to 700 subjects by immunosequencing and related them to cytomegalovirus serostatus. Besides the first cohort of approximately 670 subjects, a separate validation cohort made up of 120 different subjects was used. The study combined high-throughput TCR immunosequencing, statistical association of individual TCRs with disease status, and machine learning to predict cytomegalovirus infection status. To study patterns of TCR occurrence, a later analysis re-analyzed previously published TCR beta repertoires from more than 550 donors and added high-resolution HLA genotyping. Rather than drawing on any new phenotypic data, the later analysis identified candidate immune exposures from TCR beta sequences and the way those sequences occurred across donors. An earlier analysis of fewer than 700 of the donors applied high-throughput TCR beta sequencing to assess whether each TCR beta V gene segment acted as functional or pseudogenic. Donor age, sex, ethnicity and CMV serostatus were collected together with the repertoire data. Genome-wide SNP genotypes for about three fifths of the roughly 670 donors were used in a later genetic analysis, which treated that subset as a discovery cohort. All discovery cohort repertoires had been generated using a single sequencing platform. Both class I and class II loci were covered by HLA typing, at four-digit resolution. The number of donors typed differed by locus, with 629-630 for A, B, C, DRB1 and DQB1, roughly 520 for DQA1, 600 to 610 for DPA1, and around 450 for DPB1. Roughly 5 DR-DQ haplotypes were handled as single units for association and clustering because linkage in the cohort was strong. On average, over 200,000 unique TCR beta nucleotide sequences were sequenced per donor among about 400 genotyped donors of the cohort, with roughly 18% of those sequences being non-productive. General conclusions and limits of the study: In a later analysis, some 17,000 TCR beta sequences were associated with specific HLA alleles at a false discovery rate of 0.05. Linkage disequilibrium might explain the correlated functional status among segregating V segments, but an unknown experimental factor could not be excluded. In an earlier analysis of 587 of the donors, most TCR beta V segments appeared in productive rearrangements about 87% or about 30% of the time, broadly matching IMGT annotations. Some IMGT-functional V segments, including TRBV6-2 and TRBV6-3, could not be distinguished by the 87-base-pair reads and were therefore excluded. According to the authors, the approach could potentially be generalized to other disease states and immunological phenotypes. A cluster of highly shared sequence variants was judged likely to represent a technical artifact of the sequencing pipeline. Assigning TCR associations to individual alleles was difficult when HLA alleles, especially DR and DQ, strongly co-occurred. The study listed 150 to 200 TCR beta chains as associated with cytomegalovirus. A further reported finding was that TCR beta sequences accurately predicted the HLA-A and HLA-B alleles for most subjects in the first cohort. In both the original and validation cohorts, the classifier was reported to diagnose cytomegalovirus status with high specificity and sensitivity. A later analysis found that HLA-associated TCR beta chains were more clonally expanded and had lower generation probabilities than equally common non-associated chains. HLA typing was unavailable for some donors at each locus, so association tests used only the typed subset. In a later analysis, most CMV-associated TCR beta chains were found to appear HLA-restricted, with HLA associations seemingly driven largely by CMV exposure. Several of the top co-occurrence clusters appeared to be linked to parvovirus B19, influenza, CMV and Epstein-Barr virus, according to a later analysis. The cohort was sequenced for TCR beta chains only, and without alpha or paired-chain data the features that could be detected were limited. In a later genetic analysis, fewer N-insertions in productive TCRs were reported among donors in an Asian-associated ancestry cluster than the roughly 700-donor mean. In a later genetic analysis, a missense DCLRE1C variant was associated with V-gene and J-gene trimming of TCR beta chains, and the association was replicated in an independent cohort. Because counts were too low, roughly 16 rarely observed V segments, including chromosome 9 orphons, were left out of the earlier analysis of 587 of the donors. Most TCR sequences were observed very rarely across donors, whereas some public TCRs were present in many individuals. For the cohort, immune exposure information was limited to CMV serostatus. In vitro tests confirmed that three of the cytomegalovirus-associated TCR beta chains recognize cytomegalovirus antigens. Roughly uniform sequencing depth across donors was assumed in presence/absence analyses, although this assumption may not hold. In a later analysis, the rate of TCR association differed among HLA loci, with DRB1 alleles having the most associated TCRs and HLA-C alleles having the fewest.

Comments on this clone: Its antigen has not been determined. No base quality values were provided; no much bigger clone lies one nucleotide off.

Trimming at the junction amounts to 1 base on V and 0 bases on J, and the germline ends lie 7 bases apart. Including the terminal cysteine and phenylalanine, the CDR3 comprises 15 residues. Only CDR3 DNA is held: 45 bases, read in frame from base 1. Sequences PRHDT (CDR1) and FYEKMQ (CDR2) are obtained from the germline V gene (reference sequence). Receptors were amplified or captured by the immunoSEQ multiplex PCR assay. For the multiplex PCR, a mixture combining 60 forward primers for TCR Vbeta segments and 13 reverse primers for TCR Jbeta segments was used. Amplification of the CDR3 region of rearranged TCR beta genes was performed with a multiplex PCR assay on genomic DNA. Amplified TCR beta libraries were sequenced as 87-base-pair reads on the Illumina HiSeq System. In the authors' own workflow: Across the 670 or so repertoires, a later analysis counted around 80 million unique TCR beta chains, approximately 12 million of which were shared by at least two donors. A nearest-neighbor algorithm error-corrected the raw reads and collapsed the reads into unique sequences, merging closely related sequences to remove PCR and sequencing errors. CDR3 sequences were aligned to IMGT reference sequences to assign V, D and J gene segments. For a sequence to be retained, a match of at least six nucleotides to both a V gene segment and a J gene segment was required. Rearrangements were classified as productive when the CDR3 lacked stop codons and remained in frame with V and J, and all other rearrangements were classified as non-productive. Following IMGT convention, CDR3 was defined as the stretch from the second conserved V-encoded cysteine up to the conserved J-encoded phenylalanine. Sequences without an unambiguous match to a single V gene segment were excluded from the earlier analysis of over 500 of the donors. In an earlier analysis of 587 of the donors, a V segment was called functional when productive rearrangements were above 56.7%, and segregating when the standard deviation between donors exceeded 5%. A statistical classification framework was built for diagnosing cytomegalovirus status from the catalog of TCR beta chain sequences. In a later analysis, V and J genes were assigned by comparing TCR nucleotide sequences against IMGT/GENE-DB human TR gene sequences. Using the TCRdist pipeline, a later analysis assigned CDR3 sequences along with most-parsimonious VDJ recombination scenarios. A later analysis defined each TCR beta chain by its CDR3 amino acid sequence plus V-gene family, and excluded reads lacking a unique V-gene family. In a later analysis, 450 to 600 highly shared, low-generation-probability nucleotide sequences were removed to address suspected cross-contamination and a sequencing artifact. In a later analysis, a clonal expansion index was calculated for each public chain from normalized within-repertoire ranks of inferred template counts. In a later analysis, generation probabilities were computed with a VDJ recombination model fitted to out-of-frame rearrangements, and the resulting probabilities were checked against IGoR. In a later analysis, hypergeometric tests were used to score TCR-TCR, TCR-HLA and TCR-CMV co-occurrence, with a repertoire-size bias correction applied to TCR pairs. In a later analysis, false discovery rates were estimated by permuting HLA or CMV assignments 20 times. In a later analysis, co-occurring TCRs were grouped with DBSCAN, and TCRdist sequence similarity was added when clustering was performed within HLA-allele-positive subsets. Co-occurrence clustering excluded repertoires with fewer than 30,000 or more than 120,000 public chains, plus five with anomalous nucleotide sharing. TCRdb took over this immuneACCESS table, retaining in-frame rearrangements with V and J assigned. Such tables are incomplete; in checked studies, under half of the missing clones stem from an unresolved V gene, and the remainder is unexplained. That table furnishes V, J and clone size, whereas the DNA furnished D and trimming. The sample has roughly 180,000 clones on record, more than 70% of them singletons. The top ten hold roughly 1.4% of the sample.

The cohort consisted of more than 650 healthy bone marrow donors. Cohort members were all nominally healthy when sampled, although unrecorded immune exposures were likely present. The donor was CMV seropositive and was included in the group of 250 to 350 seropositive cohort members. A peripheral blood sample was collected from each donor, and TCR beta sequencing was performed on peripheral blood mononuclear cells. The Qiagen DNeasy Blood Extraction Kit was used to extract genomic DNA from the blood cell samples. The sequencing input was PBMCs. The sequence derives from a girl between 10 and 17 years old in good health and CMV-seropositive. This receptor chain uses TRBV13 and TRBJ1-3, with the D gene call left open. CDR3 sequence: CASSLDSSSGNTIYF. Read as DNA, the sequence is TGTGCCAGCAGCTTAGACAGCTCCTCTGGAAACACCATATATTTT.